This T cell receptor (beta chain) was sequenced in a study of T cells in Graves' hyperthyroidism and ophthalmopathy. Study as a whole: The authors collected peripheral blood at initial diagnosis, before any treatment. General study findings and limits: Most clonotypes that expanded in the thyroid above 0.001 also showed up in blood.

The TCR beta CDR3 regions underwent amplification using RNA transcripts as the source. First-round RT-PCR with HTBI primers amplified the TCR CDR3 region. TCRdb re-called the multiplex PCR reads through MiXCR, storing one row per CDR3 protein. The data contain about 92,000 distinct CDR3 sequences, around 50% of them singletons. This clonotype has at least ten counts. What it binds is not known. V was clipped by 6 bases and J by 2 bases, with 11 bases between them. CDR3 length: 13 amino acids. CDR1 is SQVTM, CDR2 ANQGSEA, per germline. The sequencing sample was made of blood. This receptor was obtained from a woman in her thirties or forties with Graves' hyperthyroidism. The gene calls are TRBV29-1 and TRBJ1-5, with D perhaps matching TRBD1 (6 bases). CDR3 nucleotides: TGCAGCGTAGGGGGTAGGGGCAATCAGCCCCAGCATTTT. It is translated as CSVGGRGNQPQHF.